These 5 T cell receptor beta chains share one sample of origin, sequenced in a study of T cells in Graves' hyperthyroidism and ophthalmopathy (dated by TCRdb to 2018 to 2020). The library was generated by multiplex PCR. The sequencer was an Illumina HiSeq 2000. The TCR beta CDR3 regions were amplified from RNA transcripts. The TCR CDR3 was subjected to a first round of RT-PCR using the HTBI primer set and the Qiagen OneStep RT-PCR kit. Using fastp trimming at Q25 and MiXCR clonotype assembly, TCRdb reanalyzed the public sequencing data and kept in-frame beta chains. A single entry per CDR3 protein holds the most common genes and DNA from its merged rows. For this sample there are more than 550,000 distinct CDR3 sequences; 45% appear just once. The ten largest clones take up about 7.2% of the sample. Sequencing was carried out using peripheral blood or thyroid tissue (not recorded which). These receptors came from an adult man with Graves' disease, either hyperthyroidism or ophthalmopathy (not recorded which).

A remark on this clonotype: Sequence at one end of the junction differs from germline and may be a read error. The chain employs TRBV7-9 and TRBJ2-7; D is uncertain. This CDR3 spans 12 amino acids. Germline-derived CDR1 and CDR2 are SEHNR and FQNEAQ (reference sequence). As DNA, the CDR3 is TGTGCCAGCAGTGAAGCCTCCTACGGGCAGTACTTC. Its translation is CASSEASYGQYF.

This clonotype has at least ten counts. The chain employs TRBV7-2 and TRBJ1-5, with 9 bases fitting TRBD1. CDR3 length equals 15 residues. Trimming at V came to 5 bases and at J to 6 bases, leaving 8 bases not matched to a gene. Germline loops: CDR1 SGHTA, CDR2 FQGNSA. The CDR3 DNA is TGTGCCAGCAGCCCCGGACAGGGGAGTGGTCAGCCCCAGCATTTT. This gives the protein CASSPGQGSGQPQHF.

Many counts were recorded for this clonotype. The V and J genes are TRBV29-1 and TRBJ1-1, with D uncertain. The ends were cut back, 7 bases at V and 8 bases at J, with 20 bases in the middle. This CDR3 is 13 amino acids long. From germline, CDR1 is SQVTM and CDR2 ANQGSEA. CDR3 in amino acids: CSGDNQVTREAFF. The CDR3 nucleotides read TGCAGCGGCGATAACCAGGTAACACGAGAAGCTTTCTTT.

The table lists this clonotype with many counts. This rearrangement joins TRBV7-9 to TRBJ2-7; D is perhaps TRBD1 or TRBD2 (5 bases each). V was clipped by 6 bases and J by 3 bases, with 12 bases between them. The CDR3 is made up of 13 amino acids. Germline V gives CDR1 SEHNR, CDR2 FQNEAQ (reference sequence). For the CDR3, the DNA is TGTGCCAGCAGTGGGGGACGAAACTACGAGCAGTACTTC. Encoded protein: CASSGGRNYEQYF.

This sequence joins TRBV7-9 and TRBJ2-7; D is unresolved. The germline V gene has CDR1 SEHNR and CDR2 FQNEAQ (reference sequence). Deletions cut 3 bases from V and 0 bases from J, with 9 bases between. CDR3 length: 14 residues. CDR3 DNA: TGTGCCAGCAGCTTGATTTCAGTCTCCTACGAGCAGTACTTC. Its protein product is CASSLISVSYEQYF.